The sequence of this T cell receptor beta chain was determined in a study of glioma-infiltrating T cells (dated by TCRdb to between 2015 and 2016). Study-wide context: The study sequenced TCR alpha- and beta-chain repertoires from glioma tissue, from non-neoplastic brain tissue and from matched peripheral blood mononuclear cells. To measure divergence between tissue and blood T-cell populations, each tissue-infiltrating repertoire was compared with the peripheral blood repertoire of the same patient. Three low-grade glioma patients, seven to nine primary glioblastoma patients, and three non-glioma patients who contributed non-neoplastic brain tissue made up the paired cohort. Overall results and qualifications from the work: Only a very small number of CDR3 sequences turned up in both tissue and blood, a result put down to high CDR3 diversity combined with limited sampling. Small numbers underpinned the group comparisons: under ten glioblastoma patients, three low-grade glioma patients and three non-neoplastic patients. VJ-independent divergence between tissue and blood was lower than expected in non-neoplastic patients but higher than expected in all gliomas, particularly low-grade gliomas.

TCR alpha and beta CDR3 regions were amplified with the iRepertoire nested amplicon-rescue multiplex PCR (arm-PCR) platform from RNA. The input for one-step reverse transcription and amplification was about 95-450 ng of either tissue mRNA or PBMC total RNA. Following bead purification, Illumina adapters were added through a secondary multiplex PCR, and the libraries were then gel-purified between 200 and 400 bp. Demultiplexing relied on internal 6-nucleotide barcodes carried by the libraries. Sequencing of libraries was performed on an Illumina MiSeq with 2x220 or 2x250 nucleotide paired-end reads. Per the source publication's procedure: Paired reads were merged using FLASH 1.2.11 and aligned with BWA-MEM to the GRCh37 human genome, and TRA and TRB reads were then extracted. For V and J assignment, an IMGT-derived reference of cassette sequences and CDR3 motifs that included pseudogenes was used. Reads were translated in three frames, and productive CDR3s were defined by a C…FGXG motif without stop codons. A clonotype was defined as a unique combination of a V-J cassette pair and a CDR3 amino acid sequence. Reads were filtered by Hamming distance, with the threshold set by the sequence error rate of each sample in mapped regions. Through fastp at Q25 and MiXCR, TCRdb rebuilt clones from the public reads, retaining in-frame beta chains. Every CDR3 protein is listed once, alongside the most common genes and DNA of its rows. The authors' filters were not applied to this entry. The sample includes about 93,000 distinct CDR3 sequences, with 35% to 45% observed a single time. More than 30% of the sample belongs to the ten largest clones.

There are 16 amino acids in the CDR3, from cysteine to phenylalanine inclusive. Only the CDR3 DNA is retained, 48 bases long and in frame from the first base. Based on the germline V gene, the CDR1 and CDR2 sequences are MNHNS and SASEGT. V drops 5 bases and J drops 8 bases, leaving 22 bases in between. Ten or more counts support this clonotype. The specificity of this receptor is unknown. Per-base qualities were not stored, and no clone one base away is much larger. Sequenced material: glioma tissue, nonneoplastic brain tissue, or PBMCs (not recorded which). The rearrangement combines TRBV6-1 with TRBJ2-1; the D gene could be either TRBD1 or TRBD2, each agreeing at 6 bases. The origin of this receptor is a human donor with low-grade glioma or glioblastoma, undergoing nonglioma brain surgery, or in good health (not recorded which). The base sequence is TGTGCCAGCAGTCGGGACACCGGGGGCGCGAAGTATGAGCAGTTCTTC. This yields the protein CASSRDTGGAKYEQFF.